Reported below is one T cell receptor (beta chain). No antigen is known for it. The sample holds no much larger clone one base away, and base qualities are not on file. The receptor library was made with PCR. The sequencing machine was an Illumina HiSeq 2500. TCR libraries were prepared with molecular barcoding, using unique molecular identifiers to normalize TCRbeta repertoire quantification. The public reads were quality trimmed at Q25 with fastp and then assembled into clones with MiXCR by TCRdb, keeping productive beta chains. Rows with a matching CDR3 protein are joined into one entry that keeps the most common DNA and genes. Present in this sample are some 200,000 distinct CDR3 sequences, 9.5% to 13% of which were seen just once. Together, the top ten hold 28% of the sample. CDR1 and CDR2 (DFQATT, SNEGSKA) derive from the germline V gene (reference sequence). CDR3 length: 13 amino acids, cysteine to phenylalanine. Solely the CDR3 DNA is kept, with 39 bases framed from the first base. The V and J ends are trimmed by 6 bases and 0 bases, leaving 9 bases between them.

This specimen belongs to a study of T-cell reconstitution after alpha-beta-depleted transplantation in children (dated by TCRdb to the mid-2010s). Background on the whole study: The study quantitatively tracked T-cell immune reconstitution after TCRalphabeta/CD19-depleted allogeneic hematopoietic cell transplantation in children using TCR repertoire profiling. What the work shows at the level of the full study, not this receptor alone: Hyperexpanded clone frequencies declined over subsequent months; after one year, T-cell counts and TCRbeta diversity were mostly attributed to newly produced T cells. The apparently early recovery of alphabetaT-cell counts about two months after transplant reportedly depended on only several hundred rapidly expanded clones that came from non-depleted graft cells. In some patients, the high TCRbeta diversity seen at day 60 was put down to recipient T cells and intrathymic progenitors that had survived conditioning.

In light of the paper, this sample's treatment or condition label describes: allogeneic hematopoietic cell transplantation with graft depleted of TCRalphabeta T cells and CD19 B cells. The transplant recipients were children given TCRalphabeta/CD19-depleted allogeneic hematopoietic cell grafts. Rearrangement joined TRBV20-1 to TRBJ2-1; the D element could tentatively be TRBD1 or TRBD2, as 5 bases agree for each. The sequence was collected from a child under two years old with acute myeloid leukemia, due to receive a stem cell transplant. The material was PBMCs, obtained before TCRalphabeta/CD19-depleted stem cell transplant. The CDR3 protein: CSARGISYNEQFF. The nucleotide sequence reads TGCAGTGCGAGGGGCATCTCCTACAATGAGCAGTTCTTC.